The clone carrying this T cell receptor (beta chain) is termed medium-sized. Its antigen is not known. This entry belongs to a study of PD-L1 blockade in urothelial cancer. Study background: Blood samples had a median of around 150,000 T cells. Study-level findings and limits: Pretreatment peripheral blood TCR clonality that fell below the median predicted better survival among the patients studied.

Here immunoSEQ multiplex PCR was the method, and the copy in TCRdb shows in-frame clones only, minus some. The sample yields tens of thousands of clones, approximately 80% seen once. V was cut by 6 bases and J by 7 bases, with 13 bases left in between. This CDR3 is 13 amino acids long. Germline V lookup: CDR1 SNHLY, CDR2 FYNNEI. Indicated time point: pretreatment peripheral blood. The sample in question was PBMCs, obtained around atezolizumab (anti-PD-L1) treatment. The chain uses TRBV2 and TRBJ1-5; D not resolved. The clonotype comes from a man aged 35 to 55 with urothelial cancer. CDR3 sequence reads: CASRATEGQPQHF. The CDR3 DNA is TGTGCCAGCAGGGCCACAGAGGGCCAGCCCCAGCATTTT.